A selection of T cell receptor beta chains follows, all from one sample in a study of PD-L1 blockade in urothelial cancer. Assay used: immunoSEQ multiplex PCR; TCRdb lists only in-frame clones, some missing. The sample gives some 75,000 clones, around 93% of which show up once; 0.7% to 0.9% is in the top ten. Sequences were derived from PBMCs, sampled around atezolizumab (anti-PD-L1) treatment. These receptors came from a woman at least 80 years old with urothelial cancer. CDR3s include the opening cysteine and the closing phenylalanine or tryptophan. Fields, in order: V gene, J gene, clone size, D gene, CDR3 length, CDR3 DNA, CDR3 protein. A D gene is named only where the DNA matches it firmly. The size field is filled for only some rows; it gives once, few, many or a size class.

>TRBV5-6|TRBJ2-1|NA|NA|13
TGTGCCAGCACCGTGGACAATAACAATGAGCAGTTCTTC
CASTVDNNNEQFF
>TRBV28|TRBJ1-2|NA|TRBD1|14
TGTGCCAGCAGTCCAGGACAGGGCAACTATGGCTACACCTTC
CASSPGQGNYGYTF
>TRBV25-1|TRBJ1-2|NA|TRBD1|14
TGTGCCAGCAGAGGGGACAGATGGAAGGGAGGCTACACCTTC
CASRGDRWKGGYTF
>TRBV7-7|TRBJ2-5|NA|TRBD2|15
TGTGCCAGCAGCCCGGGACCGGGGGGAAGGGAGACCCAGTACTTC
CASSPGPGGRETQYF
>TRBV6-6|TRBJ2-7|NA|TRBD1|14
TGTGCCAGCAGTACGGGACAGCTAAGCTACGAGCAGTACTTC
CASSTGQLSYEQYF
>TRBV25-1|TRBJ1-1|NA|NA|12
TGTGCCAGCAGTGATCAACAGAGAAAAGCTTTCTTT
CASSDQQRKAFF
>TRBV11-2|TRBJ2-2|NA|TRBD1|15
TGTGCCAGCAGCTTAGAACAGGGGGCTATCGGGGAGCTGTTTTTT
CASSLEQGAIGELFF
>TRBV5-1|TRBJ2-7|few|TRBD1|15
TGCGCCAGCAGCTTGGATGGGACAGGGTACGGCGAGCAGTACTTC
CASSLDGTGYGEQYF
>TRBV5-1|TRBJ2-3|NA|NA|17
TGCGCCAGCAGCCCCCCGGGAAACGGTGGGGGCACAGATACGCAGTATTTT
CASSPPGNGGGTDTQYF
>TRBV27|TRBJ1-4|NA|TRBD1|14
TGTGCCAGCAGTTTATACAGGGGAAATGAAAAACTGTTTTTT
CASSLYRGNEKLFF
>TRBV6-1|TRBJ1-3|NA|NA|15
TGTGCCAGCAGTGAGGGCCAGGGCCGAGGAAACACCATATATTTT
CASSEGQGRGNTIYF
>TRBV27|TRBJ2-3|NA|NA|15
TGTGCCAGCAGTTCCTCACTAGGGAACACAGATACGCAGTATTTT
CASSSSLGNTDTQYF
>TRBV6-6|TRBJ2-6|once|NA|15
TGTGCCAGCAGTTATTCGGGGTCTGGGGCCAACGTCCTGACTTTC
CASSYSGSGANVLTF
>TRBV5-1|TRBJ2-7|NA|TRBD2|14
TGCGCCAGCAGCTTGACTAGCGGGAGCCACGAGCAGTACTTC
CASSLTSGSHEQYF
>TRBV5-5|TRBJ2-3|NA|TRBD1|17
TGTGCCAGCAGCCTCCCCGGGACAGCTCAACGAGCAGATACGCAGTATTTT
CASSLPGTAQRADTQYF
>TRBV5-1|TRBJ2-1|NA|NA|16
TGCGCCAGCAGCTTGGGGGCCCCCCTTTCCGTCAATGAGCAGTTCTTC
CASSLGAPLSVNEQFF
>TRBV7-3|TRBJ1-1|NA|NA|14
TGTGCCAGCAGCTTAAAGAGGGGGTCAGCTGAAGCTTTCTTT
CASSLKRGSAEAFF
>TRBV9|TRBJ2-7|NA|TRBD1|15
TGTGCCAGCAGCGTAGGAGCAGGGGGCGCCTACGAGCAGTACTTC
CASSVGAGGAYEQYF
>TRBV4-1|TRBJ1-1|NA|NA|14
TGCGCCAGCAGCCAAGTCGGCAGGGCTACTGAAGCTTTCTTT
CASSQVGRATEAFF
>TRBV6-6|TRBJ1-5|NA|NA|12
TGTGCCACCTCAGGGTTGAATCAGCCCCAGCATTTT
CATSGLNQPQHF
>TRBV6-1|TRBJ2-2|NA|TRBD1|16
TGTGCCAGCAGTGTAGGGACAGGGGGCGCCACCGGGGAGCTGTTTTTT
CASSVGTGGATGELFF
>TRBV5-6|TRBJ2-1|NA|TRBD2|16
TGTGCCAGCAGCCCGCCCCGGCCGACTAGCGGGAACGAGCAGTTCTTC
CASSPPRPTSGNEQFF
>TRBV6-1|TRBJ2-7|NA|NA|11
TGTGCCGTCCCCGAGCCGTACGAGCAGTACTTC
CAVPEPYEQYF
>TRBV27|TRBJ2-5|NA|NA|14
TGTGCCAGCAGTTTTCGGGGGTTCCAAGAGACCCAGTACTTC
CASSFRGFQETQYF
>TRBV28|TRBJ2-7|NA|NA|13
TGTGCCAGCAGCCTAGGGGGGGTCCCCGAGCAGTACTTC
CASSLGGVPEQYF
>TRBV7-6|TRBJ2-2|NA|TRBD1|14
TGTGCCAGCAGCAGGGACAGGGGCACCGGGGAGCTGTTTTTT
CASSRDRGTGELFF
>TRBV2|TRBJ1-1|NA|NA|11
TGTGCCTCCAGGGTAGGGCGGGAAGCTTTCTTT
CASRVGREAFF
>TRBV7-2|TRBJ2-5|NA|NA|14
TGTGCCAGCAGCTTAGAAGTGGCCCAAGAGACCCAGTACTTC
CASSLEVAQETQYF
>TRBV5-6|TRBJ1-1|NA|TRBD1|15
TGTGCCAGCAGCTTGAACGGGCCAGGGGGAACTGAAGCTTTCTTT
CASSLNGPGGTEAFF
>TRBV15|TRBJ1-1|NA|TRBD1|16
TGTGCCACCAGCACCACCGGGACAGGGGCCTCCCGAGAAGCTTTCTTT
CATSTTGTGASREAFF
>TRBV29-1|TRBJ2-7|once|TRBD2|15
TGCAGCGTTGAACCGATAGCGGGAGATACCTACGAGCAGTACTTC
CSVEPIAGDTYEQYF
>TRBV11-3|TRBJ2-2|NA|NA|14
TGTGCCAGCAGCCACTCCCGAAACACCGGGGAGCTGTTTTTT
CASSHSRNTGELFF